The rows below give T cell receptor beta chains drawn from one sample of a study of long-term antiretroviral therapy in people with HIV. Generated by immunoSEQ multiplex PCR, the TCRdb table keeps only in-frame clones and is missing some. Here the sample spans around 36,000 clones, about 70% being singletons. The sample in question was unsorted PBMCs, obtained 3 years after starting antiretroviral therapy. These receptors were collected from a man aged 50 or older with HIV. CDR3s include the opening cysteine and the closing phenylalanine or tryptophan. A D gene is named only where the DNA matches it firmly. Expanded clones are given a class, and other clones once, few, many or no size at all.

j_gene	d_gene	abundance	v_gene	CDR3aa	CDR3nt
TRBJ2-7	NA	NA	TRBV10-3	CAISEVKSSYEQYF	TGTGCCATCAGTGAGGTGAAGTCTTCCTACGAGCAGTACTTC
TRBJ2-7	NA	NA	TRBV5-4	CASSRGLYEQYF	TGTGCCAGCAGCCGGGGACTTTACGAGCAGTACTTC
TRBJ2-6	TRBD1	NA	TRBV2	CASSRQGALGANVLTF	TGTGCCAGCAGTAGACAGGGGGCGCTGGGGGCCAACGTCCTGACTTTC
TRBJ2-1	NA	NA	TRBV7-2	CASSLGYNEQFF	TGTGCCAGCAGCTTAGGCTACAATGAGCAGTTCTTC
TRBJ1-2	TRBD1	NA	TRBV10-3	CAISPGGKVEGYTF	TGTGCCATCAGTCCAGGGGGCAAGGTGGAAGGCTACACCTTC
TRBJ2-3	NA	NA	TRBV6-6	CASSYSHSGDTQYF	TGTGCCAGCAGTTACTCGCATAGCGGAGATACGCAGTATTTT
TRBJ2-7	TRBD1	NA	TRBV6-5	CASSFGQGKSRYEQYF	TGTGCCAGCAGTTTCGGACAGGGGAAGAGCAGATACGAGCAGTACTTC
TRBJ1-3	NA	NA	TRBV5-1	CASSGGGFENTIYF	TGCGCCAGCAGCGGCGGGGGATTTGAAAACACCATATATTTT
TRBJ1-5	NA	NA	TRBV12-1	CASSPHRRDRVIGNQPQHF	TGTGCCAGCAGCCCCCACCGCCGGGACAGGGTAATCGGCAATCAGCCCCAGCATTTT
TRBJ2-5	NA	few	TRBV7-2	CASSLSLGETQYF	TGTGCCAGCAGCTTAAGTCTGGGTGAGACCCAGTACTTC
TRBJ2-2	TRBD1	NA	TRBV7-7	CASSQTGGNTGELFF	TGTGCTAGCAGCCAAACAGGGGGAAACACCGGGGAGCTGTTTTTT
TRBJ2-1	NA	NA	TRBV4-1	CASSQALWGYNEQFF	TGCGCCAGCAGCCAAGCCCTGTGGGGTTACAATGAGCAGTTCTTC
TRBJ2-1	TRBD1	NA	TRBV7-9	CASSLEDRGLNEQFF	TGTGCCAGCAGCTTAGAGGACAGGGGGCTCAATGAGCAGTTCTTC
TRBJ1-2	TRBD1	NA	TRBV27	CASSLVGQTSDGYTF	TGTGCCAGCAGTTTAGTGGGACAGACGTCCGATGGCTACACCTTC
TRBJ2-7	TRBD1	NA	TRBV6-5	CASSRPGTGGYEQYF	TGTGCCAGCAGCCGGCCCGGGACAGGGGGCTACGAGCAGTACTTC
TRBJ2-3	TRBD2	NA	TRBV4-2	CASSPQPGGVTDTQYF	TGTGCCAGCAGCCCCCAGCCGGGGGGGGTAACAGATACGCAGTATTTT
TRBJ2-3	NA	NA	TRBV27	CASRLGLRGHPTDTQYF	TGTGCCAGCAGGCTCGGCCTCCGGGGACATCCCACAGATACGCAGTATTTT
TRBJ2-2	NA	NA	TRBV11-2	CASSPGNLNTGELFF	TGTGCCAGCAGCCCCGGGAACTTGAACACCGGGGAGCTGTTTTTT
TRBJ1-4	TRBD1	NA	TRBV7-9	CASSLVQGGEKLFF	TGTGCCAGCAGCTTAGTTCAGGGGGGCGAAAAACTGTTTTTT
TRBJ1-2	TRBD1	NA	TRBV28	CASRKQGAPGYTF	TGTGCCAGCAGAAAACAGGGGGCGCCAGGCTACACCTTC
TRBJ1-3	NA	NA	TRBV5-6	CASSFRLSSSGNTIYF	TGTGCCAGCAGCTTTAGGCTGAGCAGCTCTGGAAACACCATATATTTT
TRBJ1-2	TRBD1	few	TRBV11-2	CASSRDRGIGYTF	TGTGCCAGCAGCCGGGACAGGGGGATCGGCTACACCTTC